In its sample, the clone carrying this TCR beta chain was seen once. This record comes from a study of OX40 agonist ivuxolimab in advanced cancers. The CDR3 is 11 amino acids. Trimming left V 2 bases short and J 7 bases short, with 7 bases between. Germline lookup yields CDR1 GTSNPN and CDR2 SVGIG (reference sequence). Generated by immunoSEQ multiplex PCR, the TCRdb table keeps only in-frame clones and is missing some. Of 72,000 or so clones listed, about 90% are singletons. Sequenced here: CD4+ or CD8+ T cells sorted from blood, sampled in a trial of the OX40 agonist ivuxolimab. The TCR comes from an adult with an advanced solid tumor such as melanoma, head and neck, liver or kidney cancer. V is TRBV30 and J is TRBJ2-3; the D is unclear. CDR3 amino acids: CAWSIRNTQYF. In DNA, the CDR3 is TGTGCCTGGAGTATCAGAAATACGCAGTATTTT. Complete variable domain (other parts from reference TRBV30 and TRBJ2-3): SQTIHQWPATLVQPVGSPLSLECTVEGTSNPNLYWYRQAAGRGLQLLFYSVGIGQISSEVPQNLSASRPQDRQFILSSKKLLLSDSGFYLCAWSIRNTQYFGPGTRLTVL.